The 5 T cell receptor beta chains in this list originate from one sample, sequenced in a study of CD8 T cell repertoires and HIV-1 epitope variants. No antigen has been assigned to these receptors. Clones were read by immunoSEQ multiplex PCR, and TCRdb kept only the in-frame ones, dropping some. This table has about 5,600 clones, 55% to 70% appearing once. Sequenced input: cultured CD8+ T cells derived from PBMCs. All receptors come from a male donor with HIV.

This chain links TRBV5-6 with TRBJ2-1; 12 bases fit TRBD1. The CDR3 totals 15 residues. Per germline, CDR1 SGHDT and CDR2 YYEEEE. After removal of 2 bases from V and 9 bases from J, the junction contained 6 bases not matched to a gene. For the CDR3, the DNA is TGTGCCAGCAGCTTCACCGGGACAGGGGGCACTGAGCAGTTCTTC. Translated, it gives CASSFTGTGGTEQFF. Combining the CDR3 with reference TRBV5-6 and TRBJ2-1 gives the whole variable domain DAGVTQSPTHLIKTRGQQVTLRCSPKSGHDTVSWYQQALGQGPQFIFQYYEEEERQRGNFPDRFSGHQFPNYSSELNVNALLLGDSALYLCASSFTGTGGTEQFFGPGTRLTVL.

The chain uses TRBV7-6 and TRBJ1-1; D gene uncertain. This CDR3 has 17 amino acids. Germline CDR1 is SGHVS and CDR2 is FNYEAQ. V lost 0 bases, J lost 0 bases, and 14 bases lay in between. The CDR3 loop reads CASSLAPDSLLNTEAFF. The CDR3 bases are TGTGCCAGCAGCTTAGCGCCCGATAGCTTACTGAACACTGAAGCTTTCTTT. Full variable domain (remainder filled in from reference TRBV7-6 and TRBJ1-1): GAGVSQSPRYKVTKRGQDVALRCDPISGHVSLYWYRQALGQGPEFLTYFNYEAQQDKSGLPNDRFSAERPEGSISTLTIQRTEQRDSAMYRCASSLAPDSLLNTEAFFGQGTRLTVV.

The V and J genes are TRBV4-1 and TRBJ2-1; a possible D gene is TRBD2 (6 bases). The length of the CDR3 is 16 residues. The V and J ends lost 3 bases and 4 bases respectively, with 16 bases between them. Germline V gene sequence: CDR1 MGHRA, CDR2 YSYEKL. CDR3 sequence (DNA): TGCGCCAGCAGCCAGGAAAGCGGCGGGGCTTACAATGAGCAGTTCTTC. Encoded protein: CASSQESGGAYNEQFF.

This clone was detected only a few times. The V gene is TRBV10-1, the J gene TRBJ1-1; D unclear. The CDR3 has 14 residues. Per the germline V gene, CDR1 is WNHNN and CDR2 is SYGVQD (reference sequence). The V end lost 2 bases, the J end lost 0 bases, and 7 bases lay between the germline ends. CDR3 residues: CASSEGSMNTEAFF. The CDR3 DNA sequence: TGCGCCAGCAGTGAGGGCAGTATGAACACTGAAGCTTTCTTT.

The chain employs TRBV28 and TRBJ2-7; 9 bases line up with TRBD1. The V gene's germline CDR1 is MDHEN and CDR2 SYDVKM. V lost 6 bases to trimming and J lost 5 bases; unmatched junction nucleotides: 5. The CDR3 runs to 13 residues. CDR3 in DNA: TGTGCCAGCAGCCGGGACAGGGTAAACGAGCAGTACTTC. Translation gives CASSRDRVNEQYF.